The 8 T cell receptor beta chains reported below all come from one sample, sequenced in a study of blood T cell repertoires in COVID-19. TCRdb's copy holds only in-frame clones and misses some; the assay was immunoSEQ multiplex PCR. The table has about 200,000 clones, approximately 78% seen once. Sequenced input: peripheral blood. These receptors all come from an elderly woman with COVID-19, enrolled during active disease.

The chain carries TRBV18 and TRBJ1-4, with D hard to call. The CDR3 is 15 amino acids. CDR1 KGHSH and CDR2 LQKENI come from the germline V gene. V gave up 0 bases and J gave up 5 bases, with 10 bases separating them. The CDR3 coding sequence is TGTGCCAGCTCACCACCGGAGGGTTGGAATGAAAAACTGTTTTTT. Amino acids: CASSPPEGWNEKLFF.

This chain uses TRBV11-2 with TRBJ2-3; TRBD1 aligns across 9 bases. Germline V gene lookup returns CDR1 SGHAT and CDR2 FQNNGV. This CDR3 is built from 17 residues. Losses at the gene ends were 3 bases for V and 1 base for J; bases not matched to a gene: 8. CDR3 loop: CASSLQGQGRGTDTQYF. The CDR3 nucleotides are TGTGCCAGCAGCTTGCAGGGACAGGGACGGGGCACAGATACGCAGTATTTT. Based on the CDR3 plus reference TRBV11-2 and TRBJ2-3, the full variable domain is EAGVAQSPRYKIIEKRQSVAFWCNPISGHATLYWYQQILGQGPKLLIQFQNNGVVDDSQLPKDRFSAERLKGVDSTLKIQPAKLEDSAVYLCASSLQGQGRGTDTQYFGPGTRLTVL.

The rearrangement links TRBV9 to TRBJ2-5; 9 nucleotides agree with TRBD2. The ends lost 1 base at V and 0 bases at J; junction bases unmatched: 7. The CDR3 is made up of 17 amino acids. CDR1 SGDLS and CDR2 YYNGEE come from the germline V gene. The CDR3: CASSVSSSGTYQETQYF. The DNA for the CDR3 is TGTGCCAGCAGCGTATCGTCTAGCGGGACGTACCAAGAGACCCAGTACTTC.

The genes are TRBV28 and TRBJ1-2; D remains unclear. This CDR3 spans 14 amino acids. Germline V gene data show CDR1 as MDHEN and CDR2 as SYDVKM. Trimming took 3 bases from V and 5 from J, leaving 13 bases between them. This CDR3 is CASSLRRKLYGYTF. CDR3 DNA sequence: TGTGCCAGCAGTTTGAGGAGAAAACTATATGGCTACACCTTC.

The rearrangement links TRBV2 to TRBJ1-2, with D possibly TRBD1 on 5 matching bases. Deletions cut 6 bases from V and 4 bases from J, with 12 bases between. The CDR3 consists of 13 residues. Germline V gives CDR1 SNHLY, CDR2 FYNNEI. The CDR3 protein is CASSAQGSYGYTF. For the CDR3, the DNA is TGTGCCAGCAGCGCTCAGGGATCCTATGGCTACACCTTC.

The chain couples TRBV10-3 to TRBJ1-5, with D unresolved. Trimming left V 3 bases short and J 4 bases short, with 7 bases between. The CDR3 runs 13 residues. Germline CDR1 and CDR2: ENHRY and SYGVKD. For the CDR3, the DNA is TGTGCCATCAGTGAAGGGAGGAATCAGCCCCAGCATTTT. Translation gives CAISEGRNQPQHF.

The CDR3 DNA reads TGTGCCAGCAGCTTATCTCCGGGACTTTCAGATACGCAGTATTTT. This sequence encodes CASSLSPGLSDTQYF. The genes are TRBV7-6 and TRBJ2-3, with D possibly being TRBD2 (6 bases). This CDR3 contains 15 residues. V gave up 2 bases and J gave up 4 bases, with 13 bases separating them. CDR1 is SGHVS, CDR2 FNYEAQ, per germline.

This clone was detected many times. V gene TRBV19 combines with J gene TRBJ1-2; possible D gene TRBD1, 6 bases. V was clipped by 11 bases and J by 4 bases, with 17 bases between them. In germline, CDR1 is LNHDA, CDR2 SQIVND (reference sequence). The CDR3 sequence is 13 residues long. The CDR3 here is CACATTGRYGYTF. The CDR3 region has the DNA TGTGCCTGCGCGACGACAGGCCGCTATGGCTACACCTTC. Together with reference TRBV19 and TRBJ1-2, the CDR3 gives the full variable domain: DGGITQSPKYLFRKEGQNVTLSCEQNLNHDAMYWYRQDPGQGLRLIYYSQIVNDFQKGDIAEGYSVSREKKESFPLTVTSAQKNPTAFYLCACATTGRYGYTFGSGTRLTVV.